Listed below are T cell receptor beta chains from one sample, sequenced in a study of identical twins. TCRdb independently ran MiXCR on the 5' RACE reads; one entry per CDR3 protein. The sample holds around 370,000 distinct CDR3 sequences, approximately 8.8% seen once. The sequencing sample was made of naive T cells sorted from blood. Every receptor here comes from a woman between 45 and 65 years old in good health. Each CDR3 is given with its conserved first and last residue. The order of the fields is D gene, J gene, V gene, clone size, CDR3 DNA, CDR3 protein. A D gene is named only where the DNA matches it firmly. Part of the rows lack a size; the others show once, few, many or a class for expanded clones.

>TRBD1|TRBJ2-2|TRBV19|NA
TGTGCCAGTACCACATTTGGGGACAGCCCCGGGACCGGGGAGCTGTTTTTT
CASTTFGDSPGTGELFF
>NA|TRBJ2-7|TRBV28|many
TGTGCCAGCAGTTTAATCTACGAGCAGTACTTC
CASSLIYEQYF
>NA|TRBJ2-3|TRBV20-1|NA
TGCAGTGCTAGAGATCTGGATAGCCCTAGCACAGATACGCAGTATTTT
CSARDLDSPSTDTQYF
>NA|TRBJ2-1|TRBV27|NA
TGTGCCAGCAGTTCTACCGATCTGATATACAATGAGCAGTTCTTC
CASSSTDLIYNEQFF
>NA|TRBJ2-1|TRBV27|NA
TGTGCCAGCGGCCGACGGGGACGTGGAGAGAACAATGAGCAGTTCTTC
CASGRRGRGENNEQFF
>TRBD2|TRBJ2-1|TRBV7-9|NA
TGTGCCAGCAGACACAGCGGGAGCAACAATGAGCAGTTCTTC
CASRHSGSNNEQFF
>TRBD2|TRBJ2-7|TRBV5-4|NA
TGTGCCAGCAGCGCAAGCGGGAGCCCGTCCTACGAGCAGTACTTC
CASSASGSPSYEQYF
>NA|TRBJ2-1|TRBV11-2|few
TGTGCCAGCAGCTCCGACCCGGACTTATACAATGAGCAGTTCTTC
CASSSDPDLYNEQFF
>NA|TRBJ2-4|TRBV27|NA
TGTGCCAGCAGCCGGGATTGGCGGGAAGAAAACATTCAGTACTTC
CASSRDWREENIQYF
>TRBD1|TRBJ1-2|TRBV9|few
TGTGCCAGCAGCGCCTCTCCGGGACAGGGGAGCTATGGCTACACCTTC
CASSASPGQGSYGYTF
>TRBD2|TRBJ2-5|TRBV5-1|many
TGCGCCAGCAGCTTGGATATTCGACGGACTAGCGGGATGGAGACCCAGTACTTC
CASSLDIRRTSGMETQYF
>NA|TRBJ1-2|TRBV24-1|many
TGTGCCACCAGTGAATACTATGGCTACACCTTC
CATSEYYGYTF
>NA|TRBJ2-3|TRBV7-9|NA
TGTGCCAGCAGAACACCAGGGGCGCGAGGCACAGATACGCAGTATTTT
CASRTPGARGTDTQYF
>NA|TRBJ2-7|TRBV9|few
TGTGCCAGCAGCGTAGGGGGAGCACTCTACGAGCAGTACTTC
CASSVGGALYEQYF
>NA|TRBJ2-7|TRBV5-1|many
TGCGCCAGCAGCTTGGACGGCGGAACCTACGAGCAGTACTTC
CASSLDGGTYEQYF
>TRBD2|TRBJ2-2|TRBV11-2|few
TGTGCCAGCAGCCCCGGGTATTCGGGAGGGGCCGGGGAGCTGTTTTTT
CASSPGYSGGAGELFF
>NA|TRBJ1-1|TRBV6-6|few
TGTGCCAGCAGAGGGGTGGGAGACACTGAAGCTTTCTTT
CASRGVGDTEAFF
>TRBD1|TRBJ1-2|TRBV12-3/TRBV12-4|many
TGTGCCAGCACGAAAGGGGGCCGGTATGGCTACACCTTC
CASTKGGRYGYTF
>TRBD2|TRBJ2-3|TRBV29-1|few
TGCAGCGTGACGACTAGCGGGAGCACAGATACGCAGTATTTT
CSVTTSGSTDTQYF
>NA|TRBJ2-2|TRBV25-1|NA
TGTGCCAGCAGTGGACTTGGTAACGGGGAGCTGTTTTTT
CASSGLGNGELFF
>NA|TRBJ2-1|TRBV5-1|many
TGCGCCAGCAGCCCCAGTAGCTCCTACAATGAGCAGTTCTTC
CASSPSSSYNEQFF
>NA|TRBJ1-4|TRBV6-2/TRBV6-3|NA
TGTGCCAGCAGTTACTCGAAAAGCTCACGGGTGGAAAAACTGTTTTTT
CASSYSKSSRVEKLFF
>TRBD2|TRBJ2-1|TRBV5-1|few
TGCGCCAGCAGCTTTATCGGGACTAGCACCGATGAGCAGTTCTTC
CASSFIGTSTDEQFF